This T cell receptor beta chain derives from a study of breast tumors, draining lymph nodes, adjacent tissues. The lymph nodes were axillary draining lymph nodes from breast cancer patients. The study's findings and limits: Tumor T cell lymph node origin was a supported hypothesis, not proven. Data fit most tumor T cells coming from lymph node, expanding in tumor. Compared with basal-like, luminal-like tumors shared significantly more repertoire with nontumor tissue. Tumor repertoires ranked between lymph nodes and nontumor tissue in diversity, with V and J gene preferences.

This CDR3 is 13 amino acids long. CDR1 is SGHTA, CDR2 FQGNSA, per germline. The V gene lost 0 bases and the J gene lost 9 bases, with 8 bases spanning the gap. Turning to this clonotype: Antigen: not known.

TCRdb reprocessed the multiplex PCR reads with MiXCR, giving one entry per CDR3 protein. The sample includes 180,000 or so distinct CDR3 sequences, around 35% of them seen just once. Sequenced material: axillary lymph node tissue. The clonotype originates from a female donor with breast cancer. Some clones in this sample may be carry-over from other donors' samples. V gene TRBV7-2 combines with J gene TRBJ2-2; D may be TRBD2 (5 bases). The CDR3 coding sequence is TGTGCCAGCAGCTTAGCGGCGACTAGGGAGCTGTTTTTT. This encodes CASSLAATRELFF.